These 32 T cell receptor beta chains were all obtained from the same sample, sequenced in a study of a mutant IDH1 vaccine in newly diagnosed glioma. The sample's time point: baseline, week 1 (first vaccination visit). The treatment was: pre-vaccination baseline after standard-of-care therapy. Repertoires were generated with immunoSEQ multiplex PCR, while TCRdb's copy carries only in-frame clones and drops some. The sample records about 34,000 clones, around 80% being singletons. The sequencing here drew on peripheral blood mononuclear cells (PBMCs), taken from a glioma patient treated with radiotherapy, temozolomide or both. The receptor set was obtained from a man aged 50 or older with glioma. Some clones in this sample may be carry-over from other donors' samples.

This clone has only one observation. The chain has TRBV5-1 and TRBJ2-7; 8 nucleotides line up with TRBD1. V lost 4 bases to trimming and J lost 1 base; unmatched junction nucleotides: 7. The CDR3 contains 15 residues. Germline V CDR1 and CDR2: SGHRS, YFSETQ. The CDR3 spells CASSPLTGASYEQYF. The CDR3 DNA sequence: TGCGCCAGCAGCCCGCTGACAGGGGCGTCCTACGAGCAGTACTTC.

CDR3 coding DNA: TGTGCCAGCAACCGACTCGGGGGACAGAGCAATCAGCCCCAGCATTTT. Protein: CASNRLGGQSNQPQHF. This sequence joins TRBV7-8 and TRBJ1-5, with 7 bases aligning to TRBD1. The CDR3 runs 16 residues. J gave up 1 base and V 7 bases, and 10 bases lay outside the gene matches. Germline V lookup: CDR1 SGHVS, CDR2 FQNEAQ.

V usage is TRBV11-3 and J usage is TRBJ2-5, with 8 positions matching TRBD2. The CDR3 is made up of 18 amino acids. The germline V gene has CDR1 SGHNT and CDR2 YENEEA. J lost 0 bases, V lost 5 bases, and 14 bases had no gene match. CDR3 sequence reads: CASSTRGGELGYQETQYF. Here the CDR3 DNA reads TGTGCCAGCAGCACCCGGGGGGGAGAGCTCGGGTACCAAGAGACCCAGTACTTC.

This clone was seen more than once but under ten times. J is TRBJ1-1 and V is TRBV6-1; tentatively, D is TRBD1 (6 bases). The CDR3 has 13 residues. CDR1 and CDR2 from the germline V gene are MNHNS and SASEGT. With 10 bases removed from V and 1 base from J, the gap between germline ends came to 13 bases. CDR3 region: CAIRDIGNTEAFF. CDR3 coding DNA: TGTGCCATCCGGGACATAGGGAACACTGAAGCTTTCTTT.

The rearrangement links TRBV6-6 to TRBJ1-3; possible D gene TRBD1, 5 bases. The CDR3 sequence is 15 residues long. Between the trimmed V and J ends, which lost 7 bases and 0 bases, there was a span of 13 bases. From germline, CDR1 is MNHNY and CDR2 SVGAGI (reference sequence). The CDR3 loop reads CASTPGGSSGNTIYF. DNA for the CDR3: TGTGCCAGCACCCCGGGGGGATCCTCTGGAAACACCATATATTTT.

This sequence joins TRBV6-5 and TRBJ1-5; D call uncertain. This CDR3 comprises 11 residues. Trimming took off 8 bases at V and 3 bases at J, with 5 bases between the two ends. The V gene's germline CDR1 is MNHEY and CDR2 SVGAGI. The CDR3 DNA is TGTGCCAGCGGCAACAATCAGCCCCAGCATTTT. It codes for CASGNNQPQHF.

The chain has TRBV9 and TRBJ1-3; 7 bases are shared with TRBD1. V was pared by 3 bases and J by 0 bases, with 3 bases of the junction left unmatched. Germline V gene sequence: CDR1 SGDLS, CDR2 YYNGEE. The CDR3 consists of 15 residues. CDR3 region: CASSAGQASGNTIYF. CDR3 nucleotide sequence: TGTGCCAGCAGCGCTGGACAGGCCTCTGGAAACACCATATATTTT.

The J gene is TRBJ2-5, the V gene TRBV28, with D perhaps TRBD2 (5 bases). Trimming stripped 5 bases from V and 5 bases from J, with 6 bases between. The CDR3 contains 11 residues. Germline loops: CDR1 MDHEN, CDR2 SYDVKM. CDR3 amino acids: CASSTRETQYF. The DNA of the CDR3 is TGTGCCAGCAGTACTAGGGAGACCCAGTACTTC. Supplemented by reference TRBV28 and TRBJ2-5, the full variable domain reads DVKVTQSSRYLVKRTGEKVFLECVQDMDHENMFWYRQDPGLGLRLIYFSYDVKMKEKGDIPEGYSVSREKKERFSLILESASTNQTSMYLCASSTRETQYFGPGTRLLVL.

The gene calls are TRBV4-1 and TRBJ2-2; D is undetermined. Germline V CDR1 and CDR2: MGHRA, YSYEKL. The CDR3 totals 17 residues. V lost 4 bases to trimming and J lost 3 bases, with 18 bases between them. The DNA of the CDR3 is TGCGCCAGCAGCCCCCTTCCCCGGTTTGTGGACACCGGGGAGCTGTTTTTT. Translating it yields CASSPLPRFVDTGELFF.

The chain recombines TRBV7-6 with TRBJ1-2; tentatively, D is TRBD1 (6 bases). Per the germline V gene, CDR1 is SGHVS and CDR2 is FNYEAQ. The CDR3 sequence is 15 residues long. V was cut by 5 bases and J by 4 bases, with 17 bases left in between. The CDR3 loop is CASSPSKGTFYGYTF. Here the CDR3 DNA reads TGTGCCAGCAGCCCTTCCAAGGGGACATTCTATGGCTACACCTTC. The full variable domain, in which reference TRBV7-6 and TRBJ1-2 provide the parts outside the CDR3, is GAGVSQSPRYKVTKRGQDVALRCDPISGHVSLYWYRQALGQGPEFLTYFNYEAQQDKSGLPNDRFSAERPEGSISTLTIQRTEQRDSAMYRCASSPSKGTFYGYTFGSGTRLTVV.

This chain connects TRBV4-1 to TRBJ1-1; no definite D call. The CDR3 runs to 14 residues. V was shortened by 6 bases and J by 1 base, with 12 bases between the two germline ends. The germline V gene encodes CDR1 MGHRA and CDR2 YSYEKL. The CDR3 bases are TGCGCCAGCAGGGCGCCCCTTAAGAACACTGAAGCTTTCTTT. Translation gives CASRAPLKNTEAFF.

This clone came up a few times. The junction departs from the called germline gene at one end, perhaps through a read error. The gene calls are TRBV27 and TRBJ2-1, with D perhaps assigned TRBD1 or TRBD2 (5 bases each). The V gene's germline CDR1 is MNHEY and CDR2 SMNVEV (reference sequence). The CDR3 extends over 13 amino acids. The CDR3 here is CASSLLSGRIKVF. The CDR3 region has the DNA TGTGCCAGCAGTTTATTATCGGGGCGGATCAAGGTCTTC.

This clone appeared once. The chain has TRBV6-1 and TRBJ1-5, with 7 bases matching TRBD1. The length of the CDR3 is 15 residues. J gave up 3 bases and V 4 bases, and 6 bases lay outside the gene matches. From germline, CDR1 is MNHNS and CDR2 SASEGT. The CDR3 protein is CASSAIQGPNQPQHF. The CDR3, as DNA: TGTGCCAGCAGTGCCATACAGGGGCCCAATCAGCCCCAGCATTTT.

This clone appeared once. The gene calls are TRBV18 and TRBJ1-2; D is possibly TRBD1 (6 bases). In germline, CDR1 is KGHSH, CDR2 LQKENI. The V end lost 3 bases, the J end lost 2 bases, and 16 bases lay between the germline ends. The CDR3 has 16 residues. CDR3 bases: TGTGCCAGCTCACCTAACGGAGGGGGAAGGAACTATGGCTACACCTTC. It yields the protein CASSPNGGGRNYGYTF. The full variable domain, its missing parts supplied by reference TRBV18 and TRBJ1-2, is NAGVMQNPRHLVRRRGQEARLRCSPMKGHSHVYWYRQLPEEGLKFMVYLQKENIIDESGMPKERFSAEFPKEGPSILRIQQVVRGDSAAYFCASSPNGGGRNYGYTFGSGTRLTVV.

This rearrangement joins TRBV4-2 to TRBJ2-5, with D possibly TRBD2 on 5 matching bases. This CDR3 contains 13 residues. Germline V gene data show CDR1 as LGHNA and CDR2 as YNFKEQ. Trimming left V 1 base short and J 4 bases short, with 7 bases between. CDR3 in amino acids: CASSQGLSETQYF. The CDR3 DNA reads as TGTGCCAGCAGCCAAGGACTATCAGAGACCCAGTACTTC.

This clone was seen only once. This chain uses TRBV29-1 with TRBJ1-2; D uncertain. Germline V gives CDR1 SQVTM, CDR2 ANQGSEA. The CDR3 has 12 amino acids. V was trimmed by 0 bases and J by 8 bases, leaving 10 bases between them. DNA for the CDR3: TGCAGCGTTGAAGATCCCGGGAGAGGCTACACCTTC. It is translated as CSVEDPGRGYTF.

This clone came up a few times. This chain links TRBV5-6 with TRBJ1-1; D call uncertain. The CDR3 is 15 amino acids. V lost 4 bases and J lost 0, with 13 bases in between. Germline V gene sequence: CDR1 SGHDT, CDR2 YYEEEE. The DNA for the CDR3 is TGTGCCAGCAGCACACGCGTCTCGGTGAACACTGAAGCTTTCTTT. It encodes CASSTRVSVNTEAFF.

This clone was recorded once. The rearrangement uses TRBV27 and TRBJ1-1, with TRBD1 identical over 7 bases. V lost 5 bases to trimming and J lost 2 bases; unmatched junction nucleotides: 14. The CDR3 has 17 amino acids. Looked up from germline, CDR1 is MNHEY and CDR2 is SMNVEV (reference sequence). The CDR3 loop is CASSILRGDEGNTEAFF. The DNA of the CDR3 is TGTGCCAGCAGTATCCTCAGGGGGGACGAGGGTAACACTGAAGCTTTCTTT.

V usage is TRBV9 and J usage is TRBJ2-5, with 8 nucleotides matching TRBD2. From germline, CDR1 is SGDLS and CDR2 YYNGEE. CDR3 length: 15 residues. V was pared by 0 bases and J by 4 bases, with 5 bases of the junction left unmatched. The CDR3 protein is CASSVDPGGGETQYF. In nucleotides, the CDR3 is TGTGCCAGCAGCGTAGACCCGGGGGGGGGAGAGACCCAGTACTTC. The full variable domain, rest sourced from reference TRBV9 and TRBJ2-5, is DSGVTQTPKHLITATGQRVTLRCSPRSGDLSVYWYQQSLDQGLQFLIQYYNGEERAKGNILERFSAQQFPDLHSELNLSSLELGDSALYFCASSVDPGGGETQYFGPGTRLLVL.

This chain joins TRBV11-2 and TRBJ1-5; D is uncertain. Trimming cost V 3 bases and J 0 bases, with 9 bases left between them. In germline, CDR1 is SGHAT, CDR2 FQNNGV. This CDR3 region has 15 residues. CDR3 nucleotide sequence: TGTGCCAGCAGCTTTGGCCAGAATAGCAATCAGCCCCAGCATTTT. Amino acids: CASSFGQNSNQPQHF.

The chain has TRBV18 and TRBJ1-4; D is unresolved. Trimming shortened V by 4 bases and J by 0 bases, and 6 bases separated the two germline ends. The germline CDR1 and CDR2 sequences are KGHSH and LQKENI. The CDR3 contains 14 residues. CDR3 in amino acids: CASSHSATNEKLFF. The CDR3 DNA reads as TGTGCCAGCTCACATAGTGCAACTAATGAAAAACTGTTTTTT.

The gene calls are TRBV5-1 and TRBJ2-4; maybe TRBD2 (6 bases). The CDR3 totals 14 residues. The germline V and J ends were trimmed by 0 bases and 8 bases, with 12 bases remaining between them. From germline, CDR1 is SGHRS and CDR2 YFSETQ. This CDR3 is CASSLVGTGDIQYF. CDR3 nucleotide sequence: TGCGCCAGCAGCTTGGTGGGGACTGGGGACATTCAGTACTTC. Complete variable domain (other parts from reference TRBV5-1 and TRBJ2-4): KAGVTQTPRYLIKTRGQQVTLSCSPISGHRSVSWYQQTPGQGLQFLFEYFSETQRNKGNFPGRFSGRQFSNSRSEMNVSTLELGDSALYLCASSLVGTGDIQYFGAGTRLSVL.

The chain has TRBV5-5 and TRBJ1-2, with TRBD1 matching over 8 bases. The CDR3 has 14 amino acids. CDR1 and CDR2 from the germline V gene are SGHKS and YYEKEE (reference sequence). V was pared by 0 bases and J by 3 bases, with 1 base of the junction left unmatched. The chain's CDR3 is CASSLGQGYYGYTF. Written as DNA, the CDR3 is TGTGCCAGCAGCTTGGGACAGGGGTACTATGGCTACACCTTC.

The J gene is TRBJ2-5, the V gene TRBV29-1; 7 bases are shared with TRBD1. This CDR3 has 13 residues. CDR1 is SQVTM, CDR2 ANQGSEA, per germline. Trimming cost V 3 bases and J 1 base; bases outside gene matches: 2. The CDR3 nucleotides are TGCAGCGTTGATAGGACAGGCCAAGAGACCCAGTACTTC. Protein: CSVDRTGQETQYF.

V usage is TRBV19 and J usage is TRBJ2-7, with D uncertain. The ends were cut back, 3 bases at V and 0 bases at J, with 9 bases in the middle. The CDR3 has 14 amino acids. The germline gives CDR1 LNHDA, CDR2 SQIVND (reference sequence). This CDR3 is CASSILASSYEQYF. The CDR3 DNA reads TGTGCCAGTAGTATCCTCGCAAGCTCCTACGAGCAGTACTTC.

V and J are TRBV7-2 and TRBJ2-7; 7 bases fit TRBD2. V gave up 6 bases and J gave up 3 bases; unmatched junction bases: 5. The germline V gene has CDR1 SGHTA and CDR2 FQGNSA. The CDR3 loop spans 13 amino acids. CDR3 DNA: TGTGCCAGCAGGCCCAGCGGGAACTACGAGCAGTACTTC. It translates to CASRPSGNYEQYF.

This chain connects TRBV27 to TRBJ2-1; TRBD2 matches at 9 bases. CDR3 length: 16 amino acids. CDR1 and CDR2 (germline): MNHEY, SMNVEV (reference sequence). The junction had 8 bases not matched to a gene; V was cut back by 6 bases and J by 2 bases. CDR3 sequence: CASSVSGRRPYNEQFF. In nucleotides, the CDR3 is TGTGCCAGCAGCGTTAGCGGGAGAAGACCCTACAATGAGCAGTTCTTC.

The chain is built from TRBV29-1 and TRBJ1-1, with D unresolved. There are 12 residues in the CDR3. Per germline, CDR1 SQVTM and CDR2 ANQGSEA. V was trimmed by 2 bases and J by 8 bases, leaving 12 bases between them. The CDR3: CSVESSGPEAFF. CDR3 DNA sequence: TGCAGCGTTGAATCCTCCGGCCCCGAAGCTTTCTTT.

V and J are TRBV19 and TRBJ1-5; 9 nucleotides match TRBD1. The V gene's germline CDR1 is LNHDA and CDR2 SQIVND (reference sequence). The V segment lost 5 bases and the J segment 2 bases; nucleotides outside the gene matches: 7. This CDR3 comprises 16 residues. CDR3 bases: TGTGCCAGTAGTGAGACCTGGACAGGGGGCAATCAGCCCCAGCATTTT. Its translation is CASSETWTGGNQPQHF.

The V call is TRBV5-1, the J call TRBJ2-1; D is undetermined. This CDR3 comprises 13 residues. Between the trimmed V and J ends, which lost 0 bases and 5 bases, there was a span of 6 bases. Looked up from germline, CDR1 is SGHRS and CDR2 is YFSETQ. The CDR3 sequence is CASSLEGNNEQFF. In DNA form, the CDR3 reads TGCGCCAGCAGCTTGGAGGGAAACAATGAGCAGTTCTTC.

V and J are TRBV14 and TRBJ2-7; possibly TRBD2 for D (5 bases). Per the germline V gene, CDR1 is SGHDN and CDR2 is FVKESK. The CDR3 is 14 residues long. The V and J ends lost 4 bases and 5 bases respectively, with 15 bases between them. This CDR3 is CASSPEGPWDEQYF. The CDR3 bases are TGTGCCAGCAGCCCCGAGGGCCCCTGGGACGAGCAGTACTTC.

This clone came up a few times. The chain has TRBV20-1 and TRBJ1-2; tentative D call: TRBD1 (6 bases). Germline CDR1 reads DFQATT; CDR2 reads SNEGSKA (reference sequence). CDR3 length: 11 amino acids. Trimming stripped 8 bases from V and 8 bases from J, with 15 bases between. In nucleotides, the CDR3 is TGCAGTCGGGGGTCCAGGGGAGGCTACACCTTC. Its protein product is CSRGSRGGYTF.